This T cell receptor (beta chain) derives from a study of metastatic and nonmetastatic thyroid tumors. This clone has a count of ten or more. Trimming removed 4 bases from V and 2 bases from J; junction bases left unmatched: 7. The germline CDR1 and CDR2 sequences are SGHTA and FQGTGA. CDR3 length equals 17 residues. In the source study's methods: Across clinicopathological groups, CDR3 differences served as the basis for building a distant-metastasis classifier for papillary thyroid cancer. TCRdb redid the clone calls on the PCR reads using MiXCR. TCRdb's processing, not the study's, gives the V and J calls here. This table has 9,600 or so clones, 11% appearing once. Thyroid surgery was performed in patients who had received no treatment beforehand.

The sequence derives from a female donor with papillary thyroid cancer or a benign thyroid nodule (not recorded which). Some clones in this sample may be carry-over from other donors' samples. The sample was tumor tissue. V is TRBV7-3 and J is TRBJ2-2, with 10 bases identical to TRBD2. CDR3 in DNA: TGTGCCAGCAGCTACTTAGCGGGGGGCATTAACACCGGGGAGCTGTTTTTT. Residues: CASSYLAGGINTGELFF.